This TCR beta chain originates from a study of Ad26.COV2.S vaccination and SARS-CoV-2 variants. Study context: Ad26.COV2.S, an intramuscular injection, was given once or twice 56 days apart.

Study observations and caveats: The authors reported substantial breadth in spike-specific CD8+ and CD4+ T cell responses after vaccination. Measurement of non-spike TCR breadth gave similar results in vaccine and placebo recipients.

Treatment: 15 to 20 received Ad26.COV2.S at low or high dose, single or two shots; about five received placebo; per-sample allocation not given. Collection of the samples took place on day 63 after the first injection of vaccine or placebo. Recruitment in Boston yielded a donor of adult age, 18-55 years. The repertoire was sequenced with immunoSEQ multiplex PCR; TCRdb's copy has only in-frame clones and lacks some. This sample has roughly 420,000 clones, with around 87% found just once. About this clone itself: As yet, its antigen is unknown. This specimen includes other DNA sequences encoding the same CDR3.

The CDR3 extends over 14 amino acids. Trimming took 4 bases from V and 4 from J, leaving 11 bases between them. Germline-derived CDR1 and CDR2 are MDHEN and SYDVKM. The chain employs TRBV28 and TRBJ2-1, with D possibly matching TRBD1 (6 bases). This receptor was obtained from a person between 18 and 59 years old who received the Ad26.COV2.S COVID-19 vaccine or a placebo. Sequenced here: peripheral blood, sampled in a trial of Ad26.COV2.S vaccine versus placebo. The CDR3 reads CASSSRGFYNEQFF. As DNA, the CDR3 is TGTGCCAGCAGTTCCAGGGGCTTTTACAATGAGCAGTTCTTC.